The next 23 T cell receptor beta chains were all read from a single sample in a study of molecular identifiers for immune sequencing clone quantification (dated by TCRdb to between 2018 and 2020). To prepare the library, PCR was applied. TCRdb names Illumina HiSeq 4000 as the instrument used. The raw public reads went through TCRdb reprocessing: fastp at Q25, MiXCR clone calling, in-frame beta chains kept. Identical CDR3 protein sequences are pooled into one entry, listed with their most common genes and DNA. This sample lists under 650,000 distinct CDR3 sequences; just under 20% were detected once. The top ten constitute under 0.95% of the sample. Input material: naive CD8+ T cells from blood, with Jurkat cell RNA spiked in. This sample's cell subset or site label indicates: FACS-sorted CD8+CD4-CCR7+CD45RA+ naive T cells. These receptors were collected from a human donor in good health. Some libraries in this study had Jurkat cell RNA spiked in.

Remarks on this clonotype: A much larger clone differs from this one at a single base, so this may be a read error. The chain uses TRBV20-1 and TRBJ1-1; D gene uncertain. CDR3 length: 13 residues. Germline V lookup: CDR1 DFQATT, CDR2 SNEGSKA (reference sequence). The CDR3 region has the DNA TGCGGTGCTAGAGAAGCCAAGGCAAGAGGAGCTTTCTTT. This translates into CGAREAKARGAFF.

Notes on this clonotype: This may arise from a read error, as a much more abundant clone is one base away. The missing conserved phenylalanine or tryptophan at the end of this CDR3 makes a read error likely. This sequence joins TRBV4-1 and TRBJ2-7, with TRBD1 identical over 7 bases. V was clipped by 1 base and J by 6 bases; unmatched bases: 3. This CDR3 is 13 amino acids long. CDR1 and CDR2 from the germline V gene are MGHRA and YSYEKL. CDR3 bases: TGCGCCAGCAGCCAAGCAAGGGACAGCGAGCAGTACTCC. This codes for CASSQARDSEQYS.

This sequence joins TRBV20-1 and TRBJ2-7; unclear D gene. CDR1 is DFQATT, CDR2 SNEGSKA, per germline (reference sequence). This CDR3 contains 12 residues. Trimming took off 2 bases at V and 3 bases at J, with 8 bases between the two ends. CDR3 amino acids: CSARFLGYEQYF. The CDR3 DNA reads TGCAGTGCTAGATTTTTGGGCTACGAGCAGTACTTC.

This clonotype appeared once. This chain connects TRBV4-3 to TRBJ2-1; TRBD2 might be the D (5 bases). Per germline, CDR1 LGHNA and CDR2 YSLEER. The CDR3 is made up of 15 amino acids. The V end lost 4 bases, the J end lost 4 bases, and 14 bases lay between the germline ends. The CDR3 DNA reads TGCGCCAGCAGCCGAGAGTTAGCGCTTTACAATGAGCAGTTCTTC. Its translation: CASSRELALYNEQFF.

This clonotype came up many times. The chain recombines TRBV6-6 with TRBJ2-7; TRBD2 matches 9 bases. CDR3 length: 17 residues. V gave up 6 bases and J gave up 3 bases; unmatched junction bases: 15. Germline V lookup: CDR1 MNHNY, CDR2 SVGAGI (reference sequence). The CDR3 region has the DNA TGTGCCAGCAGCACCAGCGGGGGGCCTCCCTTAGACTACGAGCAGTACTTC. Protein: CASSTSGGPPLDYEQYF.

The chain links TRBV6-2 or TRBV6-3 to TRBJ2-7; D might be TRBD1 or TRBD2, each matching 5 bases. There are 15 residues in the CDR3. CDR1 and CDR2 (germline): MNHEY, SVGEGT. V gave up 5 bases and J gave up 1 base, with 15 bases separating them. The CDR3 loop is CASSHGRDGSYEQYF. CDR3 DNA: TGTGCCAGCAGTCACGGTCGGGACGGGTCCTACGAGCAGTACTTC.

Remarks on this clonotype: This may arise from a read error, as a much more abundant clone is one base away. The rearrangement links TRBV6-2 or TRBV6-3 to TRBJ2-3, with no clear D. The CDR3 spans 16 residues. Germline V lookup: CDR1 MNHEY, CDR2 SVGEGT. The V end lost 2 bases, the J end lost 4 bases, and 16 bases lay between the germline ends. The DNA of the CDR3 is TGTGCCAGCAGTTACGGCCCTGGCTCCCCGGCAGATACGCAGTATTTT. Translated: CASSYGPGSPADTQYF.

This clonotype was detected only a few times. The gene calls are TRBV27 and TRBJ2-7; a weak D match, TRBD2 (6 bases). CDR3 length: 13 residues. V gave up 6 bases and J gave up 3 bases, with 12 bases separating them. CDR1 MNHEY and CDR2 SMNVEV come from the germline V gene (reference sequence). The DNA of the CDR3 is TGTGCCAGCAGGGGCGGGGTTTTCTACGAGCAGTACTTC. Its protein product is CASRGGVFYEQYF.

V gene TRBV30 combines with J gene TRBJ2-7, with a possible D match to TRBD1 (6 bases). V was clipped by 2 bases and J by 2 bases, with 13 bases between them. The germline gives CDR1 GTSNPN, CDR2 SVGIG (reference sequence). The CDR3 runs to 14 residues. CDR3 loop: CAWSFLQGPYEQYF. CDR3 in DNA: TGTGCCTGGAGTTTCCTACAGGGACCCTACGAGCAGTACTTC.

As to this clonotype: A much larger clone differs from this one at a single base, so this may be a read error. J is TRBJ2-5 and V is TRBV6-5, with D perhaps TRBD2 (6 bases). Germline assignment: CDR1 MNHEY and CDR2 SVGAGI. V was cut by 5 bases and J by 1 base, with 11 bases left in between. There are 14 residues in the CDR3. CDR3 DNA sequence: TGTGCCAGCAGTCCGACCGGGAGCCAAGAGACCCAGTACTTC. It is translated as CASSPTGSQETQYF.

A note on this clonotype: A read error is possible here, since a much larger clone lies one base away. The V and J genes are TRBV29-1 and TRBJ2-5; the match to TRBD1 covers 11 bases. The CDR3 loop spans 16 amino acids. Germline loops: CDR1 SQVTM, CDR2 ANQGSEA. V lost 5 bases and J lost 5; bases outside the gene matches: 13. CDR3 sequence (DNA): TGCAGCGTTACAGGACAGGGGGCGATCAGTAAGGAGACCCAGTACTTC. It yields the protein CSVTGQGAISKETQYF.

The sample holds a few counts of this clonotype. The rearrangement links TRBV19 to TRBJ2-2, with 7 bases that match TRBD1. V shed 2 bases and J 6 bases; nucleotides not matched to a gene: 6. Germline V gene data show CDR1 as LNHDA and CDR2 as SQIVND (reference sequence). This CDR3 spans 15 amino acids. The CDR3 DNA sequence: TGTGCCAGTAGTATAAGGGGGCTGATCGCCGGGGAGCTGTTTTTT. As protein: CASSIRGLIAGELFF.

This clonotype was counted ten times or more. The chain carries TRBV5-1 and TRBJ2-7, with 7 nucleotides matching TRBD2. CDR1 is SGHRS and CDR2 is YFSETQ in the germline V gene. The trim removed 4 bases at V and 2 bases at J, leaving 12 bases unmatched. The CDR3 sequence is 16 residues long. The CDR3 sequence is CASSPTSAISPYEQYF. CDR3 DNA: TGCGCCAGCAGCCCAACTAGCGCGATTTCCCCCTACGAGCAGTACTTC. The full variable domain, in which reference TRBV5-1 and TRBJ2-7 provide the parts outside the CDR3, is KAGVTQTPRYLIKTRGQQVTLSCSPISGHRSVSWYQQTPGQGLQFLFEYFSETQRNKGNFPGRFSGRQFSNSRSEMNVSTLELGDSALYLCASSPTSAISPYEQYFGPGTRLTVT.

Comments on this clonotype: It may be a read error: a sequence one base away is much more abundant. The chain recombines TRBV2 with TRBJ2-2; D not certain. Germline lookup yields CDR1 SNHLY and CDR2 FYNNEI. Trimming stripped 1 base from V and 2 bases from J, with 11 bases between. The CDR3 spans 16 residues. Here the CDR3 reads CASSEESWKNTGELFF. The CDR3 DNA reads TGTGCCAGCAGTGAAGAGTCCTGGAAAAACACCGGGGAGCTGTTTTTT. Filled out from reference TRBV2 and TRBJ2-2, the complete variable domain reads EPEVTQTPSHQVTQMGQEVILRCVPISNHLYFYWYRQILGQKVEFLVSFYNNEISEKSEIFDDQFSVERPDGSNFTLKIRSTKLEDSAMYFCASSEESWKNTGELFFGEGSRLTVL.

Of note for this clonotype: Germline is not matched at one junction end, which may reflect a read error. In DNA form, the CDR3 reads TGCAGTGCTAGAGATGGGGTTGGCGGACCCTCCTACGATGAGCAGTTCTTC. Translating gives CSARDGVGGPSYDEQFF. This sequence joins TRBV20-1 and TRBJ2-1; D not resolved. CDR1 is DFQATT, CDR2 SNEGSKA, per germline (reference sequence). The CDR3 consists of 17 residues.

This clonotype was recorded many times. V usage is TRBV27 and J usage is TRBJ1-5; D is unresolved. The germline V gene encodes CDR1 MNHEY and CDR2 SMNVEV (reference sequence). The CDR3 spans 13 residues. Trimming removed 3 bases from V and 7 bases from J, with 10 bases in between. CDR3 protein: CASSFRAGQPQHF. In DNA form, the CDR3 reads TGTGCCAGCAGTTTTAGGGCTGGACAGCCCCAGCATTTT.

To note about this clonotype: Its ends do not fully match the called genes, so a read error is possible. This sequence joins TRBV11-2 and TRBJ1-6; tentative D call: TRBD1 (5 bases). The length of the CDR3 is 15 residues. Germline values: CDR1 SGHAT, CDR2 FQNNGV. CDR3 DNA sequence: TGTGCCAGCAGCCCGGGCCCAGGGATTGGTTCACCCCTCCGCTTT. Its protein is CASSPGPGIGSPLRF.

J is TRBJ2-3 and V is TRBV7-9; D is undetermined. The J call may be mistaken, given a closer DNA end match to TRBJ1-5. Germline-derived CDR1 and CDR2 are SEHNR and FQNEAQ (reference sequence). The length of the CDR3 is 12 residues. The CDR3 here is CASSLLPDTQHF. In DNA, the CDR3 is TGTGCCAGCAGCTTACTACCAGATACGCAGCATTTT.

This clonotype occurred many times. The V call is TRBV6-5, the J call TRBJ2-3, with 7 nucleotides matching TRBD1. Germline assignment: CDR1 MNHEY and CDR2 SVGAGI. The CDR3 covers 14 residues. J gave up 4 bases and V 2 bases, and 3 bases lay outside the gene matches. The chain's CDR3 is CASSYGQGADTQYF. CDR3 in DNA: TGTGCCAGCAGTTACGGCCAGGGGGCAGATACGCAGTATTTT.

This clonotype was counted ten times or more. The rearrangement joins TRBV7-6 to TRBJ2-7; tentatively, D is TRBD2 (5 bases). Between the trimmed V and J ends, which lost 3 bases and 4 bases, there was a span of 10 bases. CDR1 and CDR2 (germline): SGHVS, FNYEAQ. CDR3 length: 13 amino acids. CDR3 amino acids: CASSFSEGYEQYF. The CDR3 DNA reads TGTGCCAGCAGCTTCAGCGAGGGATACGAGCAGTACTTC.

This clonotype was counted many times. The chain employs TRBV5-6 and TRBJ2-7; weak D call: TRBD2 (6 bases). This CDR3 contains 12 residues. Trimming pared 4 bases from V and 7 bases from J, leaving 12 bases between. Germline V gene lookup returns CDR1 SGHDT and CDR2 YYEEEE. Here the CDR3 reads CASSEGLGEQYF. CDR3 in DNA: TGTGCCAGCAGCGAGGGACTTGGGGAGCAGTACTTC.

This clonotype was counted ten times or more. V is TRBV4-3 and J is TRBJ2-5; D not resolved. CDR3 length: 14 amino acids. CDR1 LGHNA and CDR2 YSLEER come from the germline V gene. V shed 0 bases and J shed 5 bases, with 10 bases lying between them. This CDR3 reads CASSQDVSWETQYF. CDR3 coding DNA: TGCGCCAGCAGCCAAGATGTCAGCTGGGAGACCCAGTACTTC.

Comments on this clonotype: It may be a read error: a sequence one base away is much more abundant. The J gene is TRBJ1-6, the V gene TRBV20-1; D remains unclear. Trimming took off 3 bases at V and 7 bases at J, with 16 bases between the two ends. The CDR3 is 15 amino acids. The germline gives CDR1 DFQATT, CDR2 SNEGSKA (reference sequence). CDR3 in amino acids: CSASGRVLDNSPLHF. The CDR3 DNA reads TGCAGTGCTAGCGGGAGGGTGCTGGACAATTCACCCCTCCACTTT.